These 14 T cell receptor beta chains were all obtained from the same sample, sequenced in a study of blood T cell repertoires in COVID-19. Sequencing used immunoSEQ multiplex PCR; TCRdb keeps in-frame clones, though not all of them. The sample carries about 140,000 clones, approximately 80% recorded once. The specimen was PBMCs or T cells enriched from blood (not recorded which). The source is a woman aged 45-59 years who had recovered from COVID-19.

The chain is built from TRBV5-4 and TRBJ1-5; 8 bases are shared with TRBD1. There are 14 residues in the CDR3. Losses at the gene ends were 0 bases for V and 6 bases for J; bases not matched to a gene: 2. Per the germline V gene, CDR1 is SGHNT and CDR2 is YYREEE (reference sequence). CDR3 sequence reads: CASSLEGTGQPQHF. In DNA form, the CDR3 reads TGTGCCAGCAGCTTGGAAGGGACAGGTCAGCCCCAGCATTTT.

The J gene is TRBJ1-2, the V gene TRBV28; D not resolved. This CDR3 has 11 residues. Trimming stripped 5 bases from V and 2 bases from J, with 3 bases between. Germline V gene sequence: CDR1 MDHEN, CDR2 SYDVKM. DNA of the CDR3: TGTGCCAGCAGTCAAAACTATGGCTACACCTTC. It specifies CASSQNYGYTF.

This clone was seen a few times. This chain connects TRBV3-1 (or the pseudogene TRBV3-2) to TRBJ1-4; D gene ambiguous. Germline assignment: CDR1 LGHDT and CDR2 YNNKEL (reference sequence). V was shortened by 0 bases and J by 8 bases, with 13 bases between the two germline ends. The CDR3 runs 15 residues. The CDR3 reads CASSQEGRYGEKLFF. The DNA of the CDR3 is TGTGCCAGCAGCCAAGAAGGCAGGTATGGGGAAAAACTGTTTTTT.

The rearrangement uses TRBV9 and TRBJ2-5; a possible D gene is TRBD2 (5 bases). This CDR3 has 13 residues. CDR1 is SGDLS, CDR2 YYNGEE, per germline. Trimming removed 3 bases from V and 5 bases from J, with 11 bases in between. The CDR3 DNA follows: TGTGCCAGCAGCGCGGGATGGTCGGAGACCCAGTACTTC. It yields the protein CASSAGWSETQYF.

The chain carries TRBV7-2 and TRBJ1-5; 12 bases fit TRBD1. This CDR3 has 15 amino acids. Trimming cost V 5 bases and J 7 bases; bases outside gene matches: 6. The germline V gene has CDR1 SGHTA and CDR2 FQGNSA. DNA for the CDR3: TGTGCCAGCAGCCTAACCGGGACAGGGGGCCAGCCCCAGCATTTT. It yields the protein CASSLTGTGGQPQHF.

The chain combines TRBV28 with TRBJ1-6; D is undetermined. The CDR3 is 16 residues long. The germline V gene has CDR1 MDHEN and CDR2 SYDVKM. V was shortened by 2 bases and J by 9 bases, with 17 bases between the two germline ends. The CDR3: CASSLTVAPFGSPLHF. The CDR3 nucleotides read TGTGCCAGCAGTTTAACAGTGGCCCCATTCGGTTCACCCCTCCACTTT.

Note on this clone: Other DNA sequences in this specimen translate into the identical CDR3. The chain couples TRBV6-2 or TRBV6-3 to TRBJ2-5, with D perhaps TRBD2 (6 bases). V lost 2 bases to trimming and J lost 4 bases, with 8 bases between them. This CDR3 spans 13 amino acids. Germline CDR1 and CDR2: MNHEY and SVGEGT. CDR3 in amino acids: CASSYAGLETQYF. The CDR3 nucleotides read TGTGCCAGCAGTTACGCGGGGCTAGAGACCCAGTACTTC.

This chain uses TRBV29-1 with TRBJ1-2; 8 bases are a match to TRBD1. The V gene end was trimmed by 4 bases and the J gene end by 4 bases; junction bases not matched to a gene: 5. The CDR3 consists of 13 residues. Germline V CDR1 and CDR2: SQVTM, ANQGSEA. The CDR3 is CSVASQGAYGYTF. The CDR3 bases are TGCAGCGTTGCAAGTCAGGGGGCCTATGGCTACACCTTC. The full variable domain, with the rest looked up from reference TRBV29-1 and TRBJ1-2, is SAVISQKPSRDICQRGTSLTIQCQVDSQVTMMFWYRQQPGQSLTLIATANQGSEATYESGFVIDKFPISRPNLTFSTLTVSNMSPEDSSIYLCSVASQGAYGYTFGSGTRLTVV.

V is TRBV6-1 and J is TRBJ1-6, with 12 positions matching TRBD1. Looked up from germline, CDR1 is MNHNS and CDR2 is SASEGT. The V segment lost 3 bases and the J segment 7 bases; nucleotides outside the gene matches: 1. The CDR3 contains 15 residues. The CDR3 coding sequence is TGTGCCAGCAGTGAGGGGACAGGGGGCAATTCACCCCTCCACTTT. Encoded protein: CASSEGTGGNSPLHF.

Many counts were recorded for this clone. The rearrangement uses TRBV7-9 and TRBJ2-7; no clear D gene. Trimming pared 5 bases from V and 1 base from J, leaving 9 bases between. Looked up from germline, CDR1 is SEHNR and CDR2 is FQNEAQ (reference sequence). The CDR3 contains 13 residues. The CDR3 DNA reads TGTGCCAGCAGCGAGATGCCATCCTACGAGCAGTACGTC. Protein sequence: CASSEMPSYEQYV.

This rearrangement joins TRBV7-9 to TRBJ2-5, with 7 nucleotides matching TRBD1. Trimming at V came to 5 bases and at J to 3 bases, leaving 9 bases not matched to a gene. This CDR3 comprises 15 residues. The germline V gene encodes CDR1 SEHNR and CDR2 FQNEAQ (reference sequence). In DNA, the CDR3 is TGTGCCAGCAGCCCTCAGAGGGGGACAGAAGAGACCCAGTACTTC. Amino acid sequence: CASSPQRGTEETQYF.

This clone was observed once. The chain is built from TRBV5-1 and TRBJ1-1, with 7 nucleotides matching TRBD1. Per germline, CDR1 SGHRS and CDR2 YFSETQ. This CDR3 spans 14 amino acids. The V and J ends lost 4 bases and 3 bases, in that order; junction bases with no gene match: 6. CDR3 region: CASSQTGLDTEAFF. The DNA for the CDR3 is TGCGCCAGCAGCCAGACAGGGTTGGACACTGAAGCTTTCTTT.

V is TRBV5-1 and J is TRBJ2-1; D may be TRBD1 (6 bases). Germline V gene data show CDR1 as SGHRS and CDR2 as YFSETQ. V was clipped by 1 base and J by 7 bases, with 12 bases between them. The CDR3 extends over 14 amino acids. The CDR3 loop reads CASSLTGMENEQFF. The CDR3 coding sequence is TGCGCCAGCAGCTTGACAGGGATGGAAAATGAGCAGTTCTTC.

The chain carries TRBV25-1 and TRBJ1-2, with D unresolved. V gave up 4 bases and J gave up 4 bases, with 7 bases separating them. CDR3 length: 12 amino acids. CDR1 and CDR2 from the germline V gene are MGHDK and SYGVNS. In DNA, the CDR3 is TGTGCCAGCAGTGGGCAGATCTATGGCTACACCTTC. It translates to CASSGQIYGYTF.